The 19 T cell receptor beta chains in this list originate from one sample, sequenced in a study of T cell responses to AZD1222 COVID-19 vaccine. Clones were read by immunoSEQ multiplex PCR, and TCRdb kept only the in-frame ones, dropping some. The sample includes about 150,000 clones, approximately 91% of them seen just once. Here the sequenced sample was peripheral blood, taken 28 days after the second AZD1222 dose. These receptor sequences come from an adult who received the AZD1222 COVID-19 vaccine.

The chain couples TRBV4-1 to TRBJ1-1; D gene ambiguous. Trimming pared 1 base from V and 0 bases from J, leaving 6 bases between. There are 14 residues in the CDR3. Germline V CDR1 and CDR2: MGHRA, YSYEKL. CDR3 loop: CASSQVTMNTEAFF. CDR3 DNA: TGCGCCAGCAGCCAAGTAACAATGAACACTGAAGCTTTCTTT.

This sequence joins TRBV5-6 and TRBJ2-1, with D maybe TRBD1 (5 bases). The CDR3 has 13 residues. With 0 bases removed from V and 12 bases from J, the gap between germline ends came to 13 bases. Germline assignment: CDR1 SGHDT and CDR2 YYEEEE. The CDR3 bases are TGTGCCAGCAGCTTGGCCGTTGACAGACCGCAGTTCTTC. Its protein product is CASSLAVDRPQFF.

The chain links TRBV19 to TRBJ1-4, with 7 bases that match TRBD1. The J segment lost 4 bases and the V segment lost 5 bases, leaving 7 bases of the junction unmatched. CDR1 is LNHDA, CDR2 SQIVND, per germline (reference sequence). The CDR3 runs to 15 residues. In DNA, the CDR3 is TGTGCCAGTAGTCCAGACAGGGCCGGTAATGAAAAACTGTTTTTT. This gives the protein CASSPDRAGNEKLFF.

The chain is built from TRBV5-4 and TRBJ2-7; 12 bases align to TRBD1. The CDR3 loop spans 14 amino acids. The ends lost 4 bases at V and 5 bases at J; junction bases unmatched: 4. Germline V gene data show CDR1 as SGHNT and CDR2 as YYREEE (reference sequence). The CDR3 is CASSRDRGRHEQYF. The CDR3 DNA follows: TGTGCCAGCAGCCGGGACAGGGGGCGACACGAGCAGTACTTC.

This chain joins TRBV11-2 and TRBJ1-4; D remains ambiguous. Trimming shortened V by 5 bases and J by 8 bases, and 15 bases separated the two germline ends. The CDR3 has 14 residues. Germline V gene lookup returns CDR1 SGHAT and CDR2 FQNNGV. CDR3: CASSILRTAEKLFF. CDR3 sequence (DNA): TGTGCCAGCAGCATCCTCAGGACGGCCGAAAAACTGTTTTTT.

The chain couples TRBV13 to TRBJ2-3; TRBD2 agrees at 8 bases. CDR1 is PRHDT, CDR2 FYEKMQ, per germline (reference sequence). V dropped 0 bases and J dropped 1; count of bases not matched to a gene: 6. The CDR3 totals 17 residues. CDR3 nucleotide sequence: TGTGCCAGCAGCTTAGGGCCCCTAGCGGGTGGCACAGATACGCAGTATTTT. The encoded protein is CASSLGPLAGGTDTQYF.

The chain uses TRBV12-3 or TRBV12-4 and TRBJ1-2; D remains unclear. V lost 1 base and J 3 bases, leaving 6 bases between the germline ends. The CDR3 has 13 residues. The DNA of the CDR3 is TGTGCCAGCAGTTTAGAAGGGTACTATGGCTACACCTTC. Translating it yields CASSLEGYYGYTF.

The V call is TRBV24-1, the J call TRBJ2-2; D remains unclear. In germline, CDR1 is KGHDR, CDR2 SFDVKD. This CDR3 has 15 residues. Trimming shortened V by 4 bases and J by 7 bases, and 15 bases separated the two germline ends. For the CDR3, the DNA is TGTGCCACCAGTGACGCGACGGGTAGGATCGGGGAGCTGTTTTTT. Translation: CATSDATGRIGELFF.

The chain joins TRBV18 to TRBJ2-3; 10 bases map to TRBD1. The J segment lost 7 bases and the V segment lost 0 bases, leaving 1 base of the junction unmatched. Germline CDR1 and CDR2: KGHSH and LQKENI. This CDR3 region has 14 residues. The CDR3 spells CASSPPGQGYTQYF. As DNA, the CDR3 is TGTGCCAGCTCACCACCGGGACAGGGGTATACGCAGTATTTT.

The sample holds a few counts of this clone. The same CDR3 is also encoded by other DNA sequences in this sample. The chain links TRBV3-1 (or the pseudogene TRBV3-2) to TRBJ1-2; tentatively, D is TRBD1 (5 bases). CDR3 length: 14 residues. V lost 1 base to trimming and J lost 0 bases, with 6 bases between them. CDR1 and CDR2 from the germline V gene are LGHDT and YNNKEL (reference sequence). The CDR3 here is CASSQAGTNYGYTF. Written as DNA, the CDR3 is TGTGCCAGCAGCCAAGCAGGGACTAACTATGGCTACACCTTC.

This clone was detected ten times or more. This chain uses TRBV11-1 with TRBJ1-2; D perhaps matches TRBD1 (5 bases). Germline CDR1 SGHAT, CDR2 FQDESV (reference sequence). The CDR3 contains 15 residues. The ends were cut back, 1 base at V and 4 bases at J, with 13 bases in the middle. The CDR3 reads CASSLDGHLSYGYTF. CDR3 in DNA: TGTGCCAGCAGCTTAGACGGACATCTCTCCTATGGCTACACCTTC.

The chain joins TRBV7-2 to TRBJ2-7; D is possibly TRBD2 (5 bases). Germline CDR1 SGHTA, CDR2 FQGNSA. This CDR3 has 16 residues. V was clipped by 1 base and J by 2 bases, with 15 bases between them. The CDR3 sequence: CASSLGLRRTPYEQYF. In DNA form, the CDR3 reads TGTGCCAGCAGCTTAGGGCTGCGGAGGACCCCCTACGAGCAGTACTTC.

The chain uses TRBV6-5 and TRBJ1-2; 10 nucleotides agree with TRBD1. The V segment lost 5 bases and the J segment 4 bases; nucleotides outside the gene matches: 1. This CDR3 is 13 amino acids long. Germline assignment: CDR1 MNHEY and CDR2 SVGAGI. This CDR3 is CASSRTGGYGYTF. Written as DNA, the CDR3 is TGTGCCAGCAGTCGGACAGGGGGCTATGGCTACACCTTC.

V gene TRBV2 combines with J gene TRBJ2-7, with 7 bases matching TRBD1. With V trimmed by 6 bases and J by 0 bases, 5 bases remained unmatched. The CDR3 contains 14 residues. Germline V CDR1 and CDR2: SNHLY, FYNNEI. The DNA of the CDR3 is TGTGCCAGCAGACCAACAGGGGACTCCTACGAGCAGTACTTC. Translated, it gives CASRPTGDSYEQYF.

The chain uses TRBV30 and TRBJ2-7; 9 nucleotides align to TRBD2. Germline V gives CDR1 GTSNPN, CDR2 SVGIG (reference sequence). The CDR3 contains 13 residues. V was pared by 4 bases and J by 2 bases, with 3 bases of the junction left unmatched. Here the CDR3 reads CAWTKRGAYEQYF. The CDR3 DNA is TGTGCCTGGACGAAGCGGGGGGCCTACGAGCAGTACTTC.

This chain connects TRBV9 to TRBJ2-5, with D possibly being TRBD1 (5 bases). The V end lost 7 bases, the J end lost 5 bases, and 21 bases lay between the germline ends. The CDR3 has 15 residues. Germline values: CDR1 SGDLS, CDR2 YYNGEE. The CDR3 reads CASAWGTSPAETQYF. CDR3 DNA sequence: TGTGCCAGCGCTTGGGGCACTTCGCCTGCGGAGACCCAGTACTTC.

The chain recombines TRBV2 with TRBJ2-1; D not resolved. There are 12 residues in the CDR3. Germline CDR1 and CDR2: SNHLY and FYNNEI. The CDR3 loop is CATGYVRQEQFF. The CDR3 bases are TGTGCGACCGGTTATGTGAGGCAAGAGCAGTTCTTC.

The V call is TRBV6-5, the J call TRBJ1-1; a possible D gene is TRBD1 (5 bases). Germline V gene sequence: CDR1 MNHEY, CDR2 SVGAGI. The ends were cut back, 2 bases at V and 0 bases at J, with 10 bases in the middle. The CDR3 has 15 amino acids. CDR3 loop: CASSYNRLMNTEAFF. In DNA, the CDR3 is TGTGCCAGCAGTTACAACAGGCTCATGAACACTGAAGCTTTCTTT.

This chain links TRBV19 with TRBJ2-3; no clear D. The CDR3 loop spans 14 amino acids. Germline V gene sequence: CDR1 LNHDA, CDR2 SQIVND (reference sequence). V lost 3 bases and J lost 2, with 9 bases in between. The CDR3: CASSIGRITDTQYF. The CDR3 DNA reads as TGTGCCAGTAGTATTGGCAGGATCACAGATACGCAGTATTTT.